The 8 T cell receptor beta chains below were found in one sample sequenced in a study of T cells in Graves' hyperthyroidism and ophthalmopathy. RNA transcripts served as the template for amplifying TCR beta CDR3 regions. RT-PCR in the first round (using the HTBI primer set) targeted the TCR CDR3. Each CDR3 protein is one row after TCRdb ran MiXCR on the multiplex PCR reads. The sample lists around 600,000 distinct CDR3 sequences, about a sixth occurring once. Sequenced input: blood. All receptors derive from a woman in her twenties or thirties with Graves' hyperthyroidism.

In this sample, this clonotype turned up many times. The chain employs TRBV7-3 and TRBJ2-3; weak D call: TRBD1 (6 bases). Trimming pared 4 bases from V and 4 bases from J, leaving 18 bases between. Per the germline V gene, CDR1 is SGHTA and CDR2 is FQGTGA. The CDR3 is 16 residues long. This CDR3 is CASSSHSGQAADTQYF. In DNA form, the CDR3 reads TGTGCCAGCAGCTCGCACTCGGGACAAGCCGCAGATACGCAGTATTTT.

This clonotype has at least ten counts. The chain joins TRBV7-2 to TRBJ1-1; 8 bases agree with TRBD1. CDR1 SGHTA and CDR2 FQGNSA come from the germline V gene. The CDR3 contains 13 residues. The junction had 6 bases not matched to a gene; V was cut back by 5 bases and J by 7 bases. The CDR3 reads CASSPGQAGEAFF. CDR3 in DNA: TGTGCCAGCAGCCCGGGACAGGCAGGTGAAGCTTTCTTT.

A note on this clonotype: It may be a read error: a sequence one base away is much more abundant. The CDR3 DNA reads as TGTGCCAGCGGGATAACATGGGGCAATGAGCAGTCCTTC. Its translation: CASGITWGNEQSF. V usage is TRBV6-1 and J usage is TRBJ2-1, with a weak D call TRBD1 (5 bases). The germline V gene encodes CDR1 MNHNS and CDR2 SASEGT. The CDR3 has 13 amino acids.

There are many counts of this clonotype. V is TRBV20-1 and J is TRBJ2-5; TRBD2 agrees at 10 bases. The CDR3 length is 15 residues. The germline CDR1 and CDR2 sequences are DFQATT and SNEGSKA (reference sequence). With 6 bases clipped from V and 1 base from J, the junction kept 8 bases outside the gene matches. CDR3 nucleotides: TGCAGTGCCGACGGAGCGGGAGGGTTCCAAGAGACCCAGTACTTC. It specifies CSADGAGGFQETQYF.

This clonotype was found many times. The rearrangement joins TRBV28 to TRBJ2-1; D gene unclear. The V end was cut by 5 bases, the J end by 0 bases, with 23 bases between. Germline CDR1 reads MDHEN; CDR2 reads SYDVKM. This CDR3 is built from 19 residues. CDR3 nucleotides: TGTGCCAGCAGTCGCCCCTCAAACTTAGTAGTAAGCTCCTACAATGAGCAGTTCTTC. Its translation: CASSRPSNLVVSSYNEQFF.

This chain connects TRBV6-2 or TRBV6-3 to TRBJ2-2; D might be TRBD1 or TRBD2, each matching 5 bases. The germline gives CDR1 MNHEY, CDR2 SVGEGT. The CDR3 covers 13 residues. The V end lost 10 bases, the J end lost 6 bases, and 15 bases lay between the germline ends. The CDR3 DNA is TGTGCCACCACTAGGGGCGATGCCGGGGAGCTGTTTTTT. This codes for CATTRGDAGELFF.

This clonotype occurred many times. This rearrangement joins TRBV20-1 to TRBJ2-1; 10 nucleotides line up with TRBD2. Germline V CDR1 and CDR2: DFQATT, SNEGSKA (reference sequence). The CDR3 is 13 residues long. The junction had 3 bases not matched to a gene; V was cut back by 2 bases and J by 8 bases. CDR3 nucleotides: TGCAGTGCTAGAAGCGGGAGGGCCTATGAGCAGTTCTTC. Its protein is CSARSGRAYEQFF.

For this clonotype: This may come from a read error, since a much larger clone is one base off. This sequence joins TRBV3-1 and TRBJ1-1; D ambiguous. Germline V gives CDR1 LGHDT, CDR2 YNNKEL (reference sequence). There are 15 residues in the CDR3. In nucleotides, the CDR3 is TGTGCCGGCAGCCAAGCCGGGATGATGAGGACTGAAGCTTTCTTT. Its translation: CAGSQAGMMRTEAFF. Variable domain in full (rest from reference TRBV3-1 and TRBJ1-1): DTAVSQTPKYLVTQMGNDKSIKCEQNLGHDTMYWYKQDSKKFLKIMFSYNNKELIINETVPNRFSPKSPDKAHLNLHINSLELGDSAVYFCAGSQAGMMRTEAFFGQGTRLTVV.